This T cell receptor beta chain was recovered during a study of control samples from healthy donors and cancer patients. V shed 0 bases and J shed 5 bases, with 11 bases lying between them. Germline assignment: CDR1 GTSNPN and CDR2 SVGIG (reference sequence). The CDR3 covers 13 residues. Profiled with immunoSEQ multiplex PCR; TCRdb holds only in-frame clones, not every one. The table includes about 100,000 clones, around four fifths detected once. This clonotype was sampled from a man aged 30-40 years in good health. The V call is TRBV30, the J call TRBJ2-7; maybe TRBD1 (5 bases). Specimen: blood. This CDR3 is CAWSVRRQNEQYF. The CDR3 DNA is TGTGCCTGGAGTGTAAGGAGACAGAACGAGCAGTACTTC.